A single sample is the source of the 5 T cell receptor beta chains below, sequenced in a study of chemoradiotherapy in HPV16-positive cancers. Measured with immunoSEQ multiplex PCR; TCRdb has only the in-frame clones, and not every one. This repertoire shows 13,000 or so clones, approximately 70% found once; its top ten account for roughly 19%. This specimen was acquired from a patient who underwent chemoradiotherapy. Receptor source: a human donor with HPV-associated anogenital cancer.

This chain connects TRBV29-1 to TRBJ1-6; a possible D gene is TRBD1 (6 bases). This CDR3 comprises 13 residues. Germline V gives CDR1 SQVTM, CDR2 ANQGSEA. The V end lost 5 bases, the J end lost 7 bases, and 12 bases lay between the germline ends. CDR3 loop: CSVRGPGNSPLHF. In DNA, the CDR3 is TGCAGCGTTCGGGGGCCTGGGAATTCACCCCTCCACTTT.

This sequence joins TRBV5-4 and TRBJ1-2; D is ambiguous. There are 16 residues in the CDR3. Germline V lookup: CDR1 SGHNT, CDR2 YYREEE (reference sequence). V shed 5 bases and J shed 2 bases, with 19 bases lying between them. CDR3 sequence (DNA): TGTGCCAGCAGATCCTCGAGGTTTCTGACGAACTATGGCTACACCTTC. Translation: CASRSSRFLTNYGYTF.

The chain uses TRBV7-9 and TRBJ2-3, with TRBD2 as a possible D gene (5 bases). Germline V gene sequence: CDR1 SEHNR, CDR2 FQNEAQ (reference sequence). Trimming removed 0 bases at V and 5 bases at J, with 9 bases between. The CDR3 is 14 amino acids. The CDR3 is CASSLAGVLDTQYF. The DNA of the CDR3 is TGTGCCAGCAGCTTAGCCGGGGTCTTAGATACGCAGTATTTT.

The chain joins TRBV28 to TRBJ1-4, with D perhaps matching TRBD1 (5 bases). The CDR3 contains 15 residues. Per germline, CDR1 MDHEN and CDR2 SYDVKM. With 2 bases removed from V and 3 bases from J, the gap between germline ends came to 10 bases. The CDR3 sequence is CASSLGGASNEKLFF. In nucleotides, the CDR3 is TGTGCCAGCAGTTTAGGGGGAGCCTCTAATGAAAAACTGTTTTTT.

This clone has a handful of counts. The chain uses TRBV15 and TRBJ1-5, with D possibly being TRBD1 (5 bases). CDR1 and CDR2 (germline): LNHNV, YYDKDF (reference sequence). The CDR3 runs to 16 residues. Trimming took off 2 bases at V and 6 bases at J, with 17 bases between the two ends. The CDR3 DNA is TGTGCCACCAGCAGATCCAGAACTGGGGGAGGTCAGCCCCAGCATTTT. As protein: CATSRSRTGGGQPQHF.